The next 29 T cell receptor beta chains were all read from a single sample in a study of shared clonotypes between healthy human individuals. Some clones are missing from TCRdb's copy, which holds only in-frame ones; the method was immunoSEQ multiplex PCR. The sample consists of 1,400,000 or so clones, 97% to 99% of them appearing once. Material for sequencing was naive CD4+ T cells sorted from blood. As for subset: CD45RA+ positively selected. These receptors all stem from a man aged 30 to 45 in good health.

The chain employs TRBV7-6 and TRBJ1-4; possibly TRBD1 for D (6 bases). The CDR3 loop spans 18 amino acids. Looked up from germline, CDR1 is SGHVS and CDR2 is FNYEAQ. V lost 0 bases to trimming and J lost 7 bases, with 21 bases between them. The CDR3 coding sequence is TGTGCCAGCAGCTTAGCGCAAGTCGGGGGGCGAAGGTTTGAAAAACTGTTTTTT. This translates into CASSLAQVGGRRFEKLFF.

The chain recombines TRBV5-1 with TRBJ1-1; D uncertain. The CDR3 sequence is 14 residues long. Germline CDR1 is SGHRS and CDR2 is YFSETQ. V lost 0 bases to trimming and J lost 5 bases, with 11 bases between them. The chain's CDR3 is CASSLVGVETEAFF. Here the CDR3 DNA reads TGCGCCAGCAGCTTGGTTGGTGTGGAAACTGAAGCTTTCTTT. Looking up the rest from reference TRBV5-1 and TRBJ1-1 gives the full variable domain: KAGVTQTPRYLIKTRGQQVTLSCSPISGHRSVSWYQQTPGQGLQFLFEYFSETQRNKGNFPGRFSGRQFSNSRSEMNVSTLELGDSALYLCASSLVGVETEAFFGQGTRLTVV.

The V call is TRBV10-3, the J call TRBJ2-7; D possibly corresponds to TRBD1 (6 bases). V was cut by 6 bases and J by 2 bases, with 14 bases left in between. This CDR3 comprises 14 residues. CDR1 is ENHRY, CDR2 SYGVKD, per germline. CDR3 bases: TGTGCCATCAGGGACAGCCGGCGGACCTACGAGCAGTACTTC. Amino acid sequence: CAIRDSRRTYEQYF.

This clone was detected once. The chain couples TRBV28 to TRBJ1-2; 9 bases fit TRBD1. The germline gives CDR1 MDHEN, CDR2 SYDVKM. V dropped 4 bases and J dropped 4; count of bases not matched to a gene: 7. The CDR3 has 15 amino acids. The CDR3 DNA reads TGTGCCAGCAGTTCTCCGACAGGGGGTGGCTATGGCTACACCTTC. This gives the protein CASSSPTGGGYGYTF.

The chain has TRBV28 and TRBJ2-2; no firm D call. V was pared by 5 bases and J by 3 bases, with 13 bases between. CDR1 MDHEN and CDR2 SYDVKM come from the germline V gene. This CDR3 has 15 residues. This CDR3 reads CASSQAAAYTGELFF. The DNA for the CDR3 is TGTGCCAGCAGTCAGGCAGCCGCGTACACCGGGGAGCTGTTTTTT.

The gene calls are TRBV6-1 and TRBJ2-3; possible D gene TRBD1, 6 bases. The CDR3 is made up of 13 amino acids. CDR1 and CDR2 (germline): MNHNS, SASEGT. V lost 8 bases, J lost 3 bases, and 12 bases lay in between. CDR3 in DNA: TGTGCCAGCTTAAGAACAGGGACAGATACGCAGTATTTT. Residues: CASLRTGTDTQYF.

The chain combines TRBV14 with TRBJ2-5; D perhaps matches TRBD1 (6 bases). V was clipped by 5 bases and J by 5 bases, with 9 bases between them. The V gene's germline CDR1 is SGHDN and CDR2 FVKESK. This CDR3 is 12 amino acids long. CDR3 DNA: TGTGCCAGCAGCAGTAGGGGGGAGACCCAGTACTTC. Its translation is CASSSRGETQYF.

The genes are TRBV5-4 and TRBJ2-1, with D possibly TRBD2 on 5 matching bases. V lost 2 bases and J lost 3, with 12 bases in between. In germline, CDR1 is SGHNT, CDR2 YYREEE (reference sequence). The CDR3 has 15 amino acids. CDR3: CASSLIQRSYNEQFF. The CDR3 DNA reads TGTGCCAGCAGCTTAATCCAGCGGAGCTACAATGAGCAGTTCTTC.

The CDR3 bases are TGTGCCAGCAGTTACTCGAAAACTAGCGGGTACGAGCAGTACTTC. As protein: CASSYSKTSGYEQYF. The V and J genes are TRBV6-6 and TRBJ2-7; 9 bases agree with TRBD2. J was trimmed by 4 bases and V by 0 bases; bases with no gene match: 4. There are 15 residues in the CDR3. Per germline, CDR1 MNHNY and CDR2 SVGAGI (reference sequence).

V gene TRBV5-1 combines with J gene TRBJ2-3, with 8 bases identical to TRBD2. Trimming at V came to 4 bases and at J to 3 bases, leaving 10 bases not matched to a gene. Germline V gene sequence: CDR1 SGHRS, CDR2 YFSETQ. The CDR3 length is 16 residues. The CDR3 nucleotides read TGCGCCAGCAGCCCGGGACTAGTTGTAGGGACAGATACGCAGTATTTT. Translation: CASSPGLVVGTDTQYF.

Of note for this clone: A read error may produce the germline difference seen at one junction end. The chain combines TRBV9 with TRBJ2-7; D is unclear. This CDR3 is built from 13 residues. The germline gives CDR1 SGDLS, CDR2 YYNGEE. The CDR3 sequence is CASSVTPTDSVDF. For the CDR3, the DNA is TGTGCCAGCAGCGTTACCCCTACCGATAGTGTGGACTTC.

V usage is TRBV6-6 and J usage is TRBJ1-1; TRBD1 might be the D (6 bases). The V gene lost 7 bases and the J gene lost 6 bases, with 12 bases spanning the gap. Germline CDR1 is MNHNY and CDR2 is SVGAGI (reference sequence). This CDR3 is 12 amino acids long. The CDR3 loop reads CASTKQGPEAFF. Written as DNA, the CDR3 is TGTGCCAGCACCAAACAGGGCCCTGAAGCTTTCTTT.

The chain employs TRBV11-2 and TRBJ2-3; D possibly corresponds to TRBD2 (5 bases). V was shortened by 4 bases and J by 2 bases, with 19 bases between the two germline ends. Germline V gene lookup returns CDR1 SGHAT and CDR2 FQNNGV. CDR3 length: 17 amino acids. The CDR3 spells CASSYLASTPPTDTQYF. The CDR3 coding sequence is TGTGCCAGCAGCTACTTAGCGAGTACCCCACCCACAGATACGCAGTATTTT.

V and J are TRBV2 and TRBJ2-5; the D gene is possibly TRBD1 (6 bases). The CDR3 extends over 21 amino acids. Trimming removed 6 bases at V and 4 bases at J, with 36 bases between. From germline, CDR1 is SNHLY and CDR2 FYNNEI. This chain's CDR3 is CASSGFTSRLRDIEFIETQYF. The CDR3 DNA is TGTGCCAGCAGCGGATTCACCTCACGTCTCCGGGACATAGAGTTTATAGAGACCCAGTACTTC. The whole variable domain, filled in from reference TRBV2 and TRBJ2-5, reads EPEVTQTPSHQVTQMGQEVILRCVPISNHLYFYWYRQILGQKVEFLVSFYNNEISEKSEIFDDQFSVERPDGSNFTLKIRSTKLEDSAMYFCASSGFTSRLRDIEFIETQYFGPGTRLLVL.

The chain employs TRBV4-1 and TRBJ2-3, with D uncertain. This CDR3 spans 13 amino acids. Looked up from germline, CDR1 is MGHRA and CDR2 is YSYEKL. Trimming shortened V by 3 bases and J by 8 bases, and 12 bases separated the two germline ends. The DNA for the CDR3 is TGCGCCAGCAGCCACCCGGACGGAGCTACGCAGTATTTT. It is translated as CASSHPDGATQYF.

DNA for the CDR3: TGTGCCATCAGTGACGCTAGCGGGAGGGCCATAAATAGACGAGATACGCAGTATTTT. It codes for CAISDASGRAINRRDTQYF. V and J are TRBV10-3 and TRBJ2-3; 12 bases are a match to TRBD2. This CDR3 spans 19 amino acids. Germline trimming cut 3 bases from V and 5 bases from J; bases unmatched to any gene: 15. Germline values: CDR1 ENHRY, CDR2 SYGVKD.

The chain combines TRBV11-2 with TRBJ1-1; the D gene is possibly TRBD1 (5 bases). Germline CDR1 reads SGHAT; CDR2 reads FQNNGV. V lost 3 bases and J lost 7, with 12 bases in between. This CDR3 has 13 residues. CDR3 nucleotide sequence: TGTGCCAGCAGCTTCCAACAGGCGCTTGAAGCTTTCTTT. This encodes CASSFQQALEAFF.

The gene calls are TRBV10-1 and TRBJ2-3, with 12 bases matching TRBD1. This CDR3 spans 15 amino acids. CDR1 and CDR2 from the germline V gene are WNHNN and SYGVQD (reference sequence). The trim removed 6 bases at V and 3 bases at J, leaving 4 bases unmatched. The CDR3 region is CASRGDRGPTDTQYF. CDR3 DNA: TGCGCCAGCAGGGGGGACAGGGGGCCAACAGATACGCAGTATTTT.

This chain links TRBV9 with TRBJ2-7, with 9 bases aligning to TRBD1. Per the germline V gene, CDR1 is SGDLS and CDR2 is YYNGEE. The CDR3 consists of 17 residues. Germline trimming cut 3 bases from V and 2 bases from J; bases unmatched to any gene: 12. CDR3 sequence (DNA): TGTGCCAGCAGCGCACACGCCGGGGACAGGGTTACCTACGAGCAGTACTTC. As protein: CASSAHAGDRVTYEQYF.

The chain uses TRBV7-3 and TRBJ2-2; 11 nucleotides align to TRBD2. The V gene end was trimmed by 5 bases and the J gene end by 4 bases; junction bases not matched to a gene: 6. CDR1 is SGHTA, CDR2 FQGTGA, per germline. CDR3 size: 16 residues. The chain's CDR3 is CASSSSGRAGTGELFF. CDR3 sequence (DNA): TGTGCCAGCAGCAGTAGCGGGAGGGCGGGCACCGGGGAGCTGTTTTTT.

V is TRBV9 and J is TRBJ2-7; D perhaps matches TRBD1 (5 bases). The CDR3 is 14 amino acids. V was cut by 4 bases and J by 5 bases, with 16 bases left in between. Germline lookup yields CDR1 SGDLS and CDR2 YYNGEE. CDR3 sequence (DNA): TGTGCCAGCAGCCCACAGGTTAGCCTAAACGAGCAGTACTTC. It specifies CASSPQVSLNEQYF.

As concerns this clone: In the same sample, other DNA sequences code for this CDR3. CDR3 in amino acids: CASSLGPNTGELFF. CDR3 nucleotide sequence: TGTGCCAGCAGCTTGGGGCCGAACACCGGGGAGCTGTTTTTT. This rearrangement joins TRBV5-6 to TRBJ2-2; D is uncertain. The CDR3 contains 14 residues. V lost 0 bases and J lost 0, with 3 bases in between. Germline CDR1 and CDR2: SGHDT and YYEEEE.

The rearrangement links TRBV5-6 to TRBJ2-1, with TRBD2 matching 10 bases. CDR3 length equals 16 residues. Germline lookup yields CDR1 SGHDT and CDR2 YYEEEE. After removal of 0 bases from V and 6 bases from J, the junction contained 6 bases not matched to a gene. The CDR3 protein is CASSLVWASGSNEQFF. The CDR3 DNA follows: TGTGCCAGCAGCTTGGTATGGGCTAGCGGGAGCAATGAGCAGTTCTTC. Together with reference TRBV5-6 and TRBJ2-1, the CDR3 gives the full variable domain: DAGVTQSPTHLIKTRGQQVTLRCSPKSGHDTVSWYQQALGQGPQFIFQYYEEEERQRGNFPDRFSGHQFPNYSSELNVNALLLGDSALYLCASSLVWASGSNEQFFGPGTRLTVL.

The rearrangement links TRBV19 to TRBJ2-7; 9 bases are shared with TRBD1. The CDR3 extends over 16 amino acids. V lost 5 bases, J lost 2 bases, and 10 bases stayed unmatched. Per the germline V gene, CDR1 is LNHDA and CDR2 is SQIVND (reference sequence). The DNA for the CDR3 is TGTGCCAGTAGTCCTGTCCGGGACAGGGCCACCTACGAGCAGTACTTC. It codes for CASSPVRDRATYEQYF.

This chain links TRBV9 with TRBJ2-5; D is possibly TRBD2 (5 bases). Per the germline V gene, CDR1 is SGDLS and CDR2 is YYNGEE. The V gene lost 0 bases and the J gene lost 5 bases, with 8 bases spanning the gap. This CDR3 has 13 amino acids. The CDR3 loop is CASSVASWETQYF. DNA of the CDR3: TGTGCCAGCAGCGTAGCTAGCTGGGAGACCCAGTACTTC.

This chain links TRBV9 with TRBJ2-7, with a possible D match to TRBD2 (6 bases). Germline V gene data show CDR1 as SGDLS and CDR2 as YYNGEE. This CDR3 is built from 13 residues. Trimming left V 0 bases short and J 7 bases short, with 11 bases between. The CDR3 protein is CASSVEDGREQYF. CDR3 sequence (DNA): TGTGCCAGCAGCGTAGAAGATGGGAGGGAGCAGTACTTC.

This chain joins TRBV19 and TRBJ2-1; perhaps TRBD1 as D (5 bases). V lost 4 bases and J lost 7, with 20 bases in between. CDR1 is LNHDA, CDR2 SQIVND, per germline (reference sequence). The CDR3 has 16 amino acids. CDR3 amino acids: CASSTFGQGKGNEQFF. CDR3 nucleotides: TGTGCCAGTAGTACATTCGGGCAGGGCAAGGGGAATGAGCAGTTCTTC.

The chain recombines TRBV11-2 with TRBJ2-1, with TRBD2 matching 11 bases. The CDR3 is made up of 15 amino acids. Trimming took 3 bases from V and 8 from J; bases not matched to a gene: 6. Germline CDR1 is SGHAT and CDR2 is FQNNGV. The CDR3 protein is CASSFTSGSRDEQFF. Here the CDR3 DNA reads TGTGCCAGCAGCTTCACTAGCGGGAGTAGGGATGAGCAGTTCTTC.

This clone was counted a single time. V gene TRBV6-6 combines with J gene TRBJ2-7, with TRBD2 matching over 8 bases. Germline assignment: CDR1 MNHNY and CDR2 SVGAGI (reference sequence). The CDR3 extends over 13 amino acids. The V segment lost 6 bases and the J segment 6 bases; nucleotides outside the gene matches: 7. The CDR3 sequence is CASSHLAGIEQYF. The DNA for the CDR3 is TGTGCCAGCAGCCATCTAGCGGGCATCGAGCAGTACTTC.